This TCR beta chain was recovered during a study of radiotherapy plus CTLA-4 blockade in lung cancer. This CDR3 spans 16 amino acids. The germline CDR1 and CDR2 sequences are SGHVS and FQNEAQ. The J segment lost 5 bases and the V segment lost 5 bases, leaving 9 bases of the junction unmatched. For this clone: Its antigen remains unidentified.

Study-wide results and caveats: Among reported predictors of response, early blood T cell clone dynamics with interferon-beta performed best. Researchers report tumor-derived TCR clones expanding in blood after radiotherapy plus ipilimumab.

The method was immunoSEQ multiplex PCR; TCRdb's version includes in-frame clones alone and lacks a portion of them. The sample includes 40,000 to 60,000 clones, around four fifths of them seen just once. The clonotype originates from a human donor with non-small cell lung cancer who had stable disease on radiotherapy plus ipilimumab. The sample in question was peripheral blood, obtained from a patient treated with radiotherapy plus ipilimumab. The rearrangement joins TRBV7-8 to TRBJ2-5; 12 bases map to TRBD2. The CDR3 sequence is CASSPLAGGRMETQYF. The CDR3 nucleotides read TGTGCCAGCAGCCCCCTAGCGGGAGGGCGGATGGAGACCCAGTACTTC.